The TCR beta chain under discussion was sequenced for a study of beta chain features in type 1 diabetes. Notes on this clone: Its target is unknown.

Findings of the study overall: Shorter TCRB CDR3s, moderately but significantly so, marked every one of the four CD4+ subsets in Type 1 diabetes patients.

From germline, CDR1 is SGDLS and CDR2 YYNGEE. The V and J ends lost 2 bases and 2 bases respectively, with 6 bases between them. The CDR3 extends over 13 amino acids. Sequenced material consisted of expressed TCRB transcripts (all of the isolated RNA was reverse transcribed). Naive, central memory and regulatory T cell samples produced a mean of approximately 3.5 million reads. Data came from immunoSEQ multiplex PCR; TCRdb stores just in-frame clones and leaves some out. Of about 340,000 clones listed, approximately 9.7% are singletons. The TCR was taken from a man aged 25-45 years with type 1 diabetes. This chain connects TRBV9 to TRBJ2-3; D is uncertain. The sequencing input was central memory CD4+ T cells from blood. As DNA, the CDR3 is TGTGCCAGCAGCGTGCAAACCACAGATACGCAGTATTTT. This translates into CASSVQTTDTQYF.